The 19 T cell receptor beta chains below all came from one sample that was sequenced in a study of T cell responses to AZD1222 COVID-19 vaccine. Libraries were prepared by immunoSEQ multiplex PCR; TCRdb keeps only in-frame clonotypes and omits some of them. The sample consists of 100,000 to 150,000 clones, 75% to 95% of them appearing once. The source was peripheral blood, collected 28 days after the second dose of the MenACWY control vaccine. These receptors all come from an adult who received the MenACWY meningococcal vaccine as a control.

J is TRBJ1-1 and V is TRBV6-5; D gene unclear. Germline CDR1 MNHEY, CDR2 SVGAGI. The germline V and J ends were trimmed by 0 bases and 1 base, with 6 bases remaining between them. The CDR3 consists of 14 residues. The CDR3 DNA reads TGTGCCAGCAGTTACTCGGGTGGGAACACTGAAGCTTTCTTT. This encodes CASSYSGGNTEAFF.

The chain employs TRBV7-6 and TRBJ1-5; D remains ambiguous. This CDR3 contains 14 residues. Trimming took 3 bases from V and 7 from J, leaving 13 bases between them. Germline V gene lookup returns CDR1 SGHVS and CDR2 FNYEAQ. The CDR3 reads CASSFGISGQPQHF. The DNA for the CDR3 is TGTGCCAGCAGCTTTGGCATATCGGGGCAGCCCCAGCATTTT.

The count of this clone is one. The chain employs TRBV20-1 and TRBJ2-5, with D possibly TRBD2 on 6 matching bases. The CDR3 is 13 residues long. Per germline, CDR1 DFQATT and CDR2 SNEGSKA (reference sequence). V lost 5 bases and J 4 bases, leaving 14 bases between the germline ends. The CDR3 nucleotides read TGCAGTGCTGGTGGCGGGAAGGGAGAGACCCAGTACTTC. Translation gives CSAGGGKGETQYF.

The V gene is TRBV10-1, the J gene TRBJ1-4; D might be TRBD1 (5 bases). The CDR3 length is 18 residues. The germline V and J ends were trimmed by 4 bases and 6 bases, with 24 bases remaining between them. Germline lookup yields CDR1 WNHNN and CDR2 SYGVQD (reference sequence). CDR3: CASSVNIRARRLDEKLFF. The CDR3 DNA follows: TGCGCCAGCAGTGTCAATATCAGGGCCCGGCGTCTGGATGAAAAACTGTTTTTT.

The chain carries TRBV5-4 and TRBJ2-2; TRBD1 or TRBD2 may be the D gene (6 bases each). The CDR3 extends over 16 amino acids. Germline V gene data show CDR1 as SGHNT and CDR2 as YYREEE (reference sequence). V dropped 4 bases and J dropped 0 bases, with 13 bases sitting between them. In DNA form, the CDR3 reads TGTGCCAGCAGCCCGGGGGCCGCGGCGAACACCGGGGAGCTGTTTTTT. Amino acids: CASSPGAAANTGELFF.

This chain connects TRBV7-9 to TRBJ1-2; D might be TRBD1 (5 bases). Trimming left V 2 bases short and J 7 bases short, with 11 bases between. The CDR3 sequence is 13 residues long. Germline V gives CDR1 SEHNR, CDR2 FQNEAQ (reference sequence). DNA of the CDR3: TGTGCCAGCAGCTTAAGCAGGGAAGGTGGCTACACCTTC. Residues: CASSLSREGGYTF.

The chain recombines TRBV28 with TRBJ1-4; 8 bases agree with TRBD1. Germline lookup yields CDR1 MDHEN and CDR2 SYDVKM. The CDR3 runs 15 residues. Unmatched junction bases numbered 9, after V lost 5 bases and J lost 7 bases. The CDR3 DNA reads as TGTGCCAGCAGTACAAAGACAGGGGTTAGTGAAAAACTGTTTTTT. Protein product: CASSTKTGVSEKLFF.

V gene TRBV24-1 combines with J gene TRBJ1-2; 10 bases match TRBD1. The V and J ends lost 3 bases and 4 bases, in that order; junction bases with no gene match: 4. Germline values: CDR1 KGHDR, CDR2 SFDVKD. This CDR3 comprises 15 residues. The CDR3 DNA follows: TGTGCCACCAGTGATACGGACAGGGGGGTCTATGGCTACACCTTC. Amino acid sequence: CATSDTDRGVYGYTF.

The rearrangement uses TRBV11-3 and TRBJ1-1; D may be TRBD1 (5 bases). The germline CDR1 and CDR2 sequences are SGHNT and YENEEA. This CDR3 has 13 amino acids. V lost 3 bases and J lost 1, with 6 bases in between. The CDR3 nucleotides read TGTGCCAGCAGCTTTGGGGGGAACACTGAAGCTTTCTTT. Translating it yields CASSFGGNTEAFF.

The chain has TRBV3-1 (or the pseudogene TRBV3-2) and TRBJ2-3; TRBD1 matches 9 bases. Germline trimming cut 4 bases from V and 2 bases from J; bases unmatched to any gene: 4. The length of the CDR3 is 15 residues. Germline V lookup: CDR1 LGHDT, CDR2 YNNKEL (reference sequence). CDR3: CASSLRDRATDTQYF. In DNA form, the CDR3 reads TGTGCCAGCAGCCTACGGGACAGGGCCACAGATACGCAGTATTTT.

The CDR3: CASSQTERGTQYF. The CDR3 bases are TGTGCCAGCAGCCAAACCGAACGGGGGACCCAGTACTTC. The V call is TRBV5-4, the J call TRBJ2-5, with D possibly matching TRBD2 (5 bases). CDR3 length: 13 amino acids. CDR1 and CDR2 from the germline V gene are SGHNT and YYREEE (reference sequence). Trimming cost V 4 bases and J 7 bases, with 14 bases left between them. The full variable domain, its missing parts supplied by reference TRBV5-4 and TRBJ2-5, is ETGVTQSPTHLIKTRGQQVTLRCSSQSGHNTVSWYQQALGQGPQFIFQYYREEENGRGNFPPRFSGLQFPNYSSELNVNALELDDSALYLCASSQTERGTQYFGPGTRLLVL.

V is TRBV28 and J is TRBJ2-7; tentatively, D is TRBD1 (5 bases). Germline lookup yields CDR1 MDHEN and CDR2 SYDVKM. Trimming shortened V by 6 bases and J by 3 bases, and 9 bases separated the two germline ends. The length of the CDR3 is 12 residues. The CDR3 DNA follows: TGTGCCAGCAGCGAAGGACACTACGAGCAGTACTTC. Its protein product is CASSEGHYEQYF.

This clone was seen a few times. This chain links TRBV2 with TRBJ2-2; tentative D call: TRBD2 (7 bases). The germline V and J ends were trimmed by 8 bases and 0 bases, with 13 bases remaining between them. In germline, CDR1 is SNHLY, CDR2 FYNNEI. The CDR3 is made up of 15 amino acids. The CDR3 loop reads CASFLGGANTGELFF. The CDR3 nucleotides read TGTGCCAGCTTCCTAGGGGGGGCGAACACCGGGGAGCTGTTTTTT.

This clone was seen only once. The chain uses TRBV28 and TRBJ2-7; 7 nucleotides line up with TRBD1. The CDR3 runs 15 residues. From germline, CDR1 is MDHEN and CDR2 SYDVKM. Losses at the gene ends were 6 bases for V and 0 bases for J; bases not matched to a gene: 8. The CDR3 nucleotides read TGTGCCAGCAGCATCGCCGGGACAGCCTCCTACGAGCAGTACTTC. Protein sequence: CASSIAGTASYEQYF.

CDR3 amino acids: CASSRDRASTDTQYF. CDR3 DNA sequence: TGCGCCAGCAGCCGGGACAGGGCTAGCACAGATACGCAGTATTTT. The V and J genes are TRBV5-1 and TRBJ2-3, with 9 bases aligning to TRBD1. Losses at the gene ends were 4 bases for V and 0 bases for J; bases not matched to a gene: 3. The CDR3 sequence is 15 residues long. The germline V gene has CDR1 SGHRS and CDR2 YFSETQ.

The V call is TRBV28, the J call TRBJ1-5; D not resolved. Germline loops: CDR1 MDHEN, CDR2 SYDVKM. CDR3 length: 15 amino acids. Trimming took 8 bases from V and 2 from J, leaving 16 bases between them. The CDR3 protein is CASVREAMGNQPQHF. CDR3 DNA: TGTGCCAGCGTACGGGAGGCGATGGGCAATCAGCCCCAGCATTTT.

In this sample, this clone turned up a few times. The V call is TRBV28, the J call TRBJ2-1; TRBD2 agrees at 12 bases. V lost 2 bases, J lost 7 bases, and 6 bases stayed unmatched. The CDR3 has 16 residues. CDR1 MDHEN and CDR2 SYDVKM come from the germline V gene. CDR3 in DNA: TGTGCCAGCAGTTTACTAGCGGGGGGGAGTGGGAATGAGCAGTTCTTC. Protein sequence: CASSLLAGGSGNEQFF.

This chain uses TRBV24-1 with TRBJ2-5; 11 nucleotides line up with TRBD1. The CDR3 length is 18 residues. CDR1 is KGHDR and CDR2 is SFDVKD in the germline V gene. V trimming: 7 bases; J trimming: 1 base; junction bases outside the gene matches: 13. CDR3 nucleotide sequence: TGTGCCACCAGCGGATGGGAGGGGACAGGGGGACCCCAAGAGACCCAGTACTTC. The encoded protein is CATSGWEGTGGPQETQYF.

The chain has TRBV30 and TRBJ1-5; D is perhaps TRBD1 (5 bases). V was shortened by 0 bases and J by 3 bases, with 6 bases between the two germline ends. The CDR3 loop spans 13 amino acids. Germline assignment: CDR1 GTSNPN and CDR2 SVGIG (reference sequence). The CDR3 coding sequence is TGTGCCTGGAGTGTAGGGGCCAATCAGCCCCAGCATTTT. Translation: CAWSVGANQPQHF.